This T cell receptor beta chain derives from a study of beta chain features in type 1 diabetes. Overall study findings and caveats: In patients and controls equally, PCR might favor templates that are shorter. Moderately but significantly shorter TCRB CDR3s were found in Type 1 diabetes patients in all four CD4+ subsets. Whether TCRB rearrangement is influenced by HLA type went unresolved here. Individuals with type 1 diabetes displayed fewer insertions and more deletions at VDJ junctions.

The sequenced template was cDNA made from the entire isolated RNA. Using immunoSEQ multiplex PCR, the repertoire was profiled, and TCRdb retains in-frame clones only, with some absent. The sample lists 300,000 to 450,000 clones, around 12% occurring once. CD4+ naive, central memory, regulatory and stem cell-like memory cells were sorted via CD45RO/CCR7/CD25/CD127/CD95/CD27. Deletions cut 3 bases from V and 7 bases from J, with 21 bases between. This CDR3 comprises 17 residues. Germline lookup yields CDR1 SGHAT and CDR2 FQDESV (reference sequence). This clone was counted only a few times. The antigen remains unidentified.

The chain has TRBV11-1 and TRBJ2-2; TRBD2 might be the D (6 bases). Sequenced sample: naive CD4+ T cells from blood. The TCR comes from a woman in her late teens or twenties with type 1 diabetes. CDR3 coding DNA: TGTGCCAGCAGCTTGGGTCCCGGGAGCTGGTTTGGCGGGGAGCTGTTTTTT. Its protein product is CASSLGPGSWFGGELFF.